This T cell receptor (beta chain) was sequenced for a study of T cell repertoires in cytomegalovirus infection. On the study more broadly: Public TCR beta signatures indicated both CMV infection and matching HLA type. Points from the study as a whole: What dominated the ex vivo response were HLA-C-restricted CMV-specific TCR beta clonotypes. Identification of carriers of CMV plus the relevant HLA was achieved through cumulative public TCR beta family frequency.

Concerning this clonotype itself: The antigen remains undetermined.

Germline V lookup: CDR1 LNHNV, CDR2 YYDKDF (reference sequence). The CDR3 is 15 residues long. Deletions cut 1 base from V and 4 bases from J, with 11 bases between. TCRdb re-called the reads through MiXCR, storing one row per CDR3 protein. Seen here are roughly 990,000 distinct CDR3 sequences, around 32% observed once, and the top ten hold over 11%. The V call is TRBV15, the J call TRBJ2-1; tentative D call: TRBD2 (6 bases). This sample comprised cultured CD8+ T cells from PBMCs, obtained from culture after CMV antigen stimulation. The TCR was taken from a human donor in good health (CMV status not recorded). Some clones in this sample may be carry-over from other donors' samples. This CDR3 reads CATSRAGTAYNEQFF. The CDR3 DNA is TGTGCCACCAGCAGAGCCGGGACTGCATACAATGAGCAGTTCTTC.